This TCR beta chain appears in the sequencing data of a study of T cell changes during pregnancy in multiple sclerosis. After removal of 0 bases from V and 0 bases from J, the junction contained 7 bases not matched to a gene. The length of the CDR3 is 19 residues. Germline V CDR1 and CDR2: LGHNT, FRNRAP. Libraries were prepared by immunoSEQ multiplex PCR; TCRdb keeps only in-frame clonotypes and omits some of them. The sample has 65,000 to 75,000 clones, 85% to 95% seen once. The sequencing here drew on CD8+ T cells from peripheral blood mononuclear cells, taken in the third trimester of pregnancy. This receptor was obtained from a female donor in good health, enrolled as a control in a pregnancy study. The chain has TRBV12-5 and TRBJ2-1, with 11 bases lining up with TRBD2. The CDR3 region has the DNA TGTGCTAGTGGTTTGGTGGTGACTAGCGGGGCTCCCTCCTACAATGAGCAGTTCTTC. This sequence encodes CASGLVVTSGAPSYNEQFF.